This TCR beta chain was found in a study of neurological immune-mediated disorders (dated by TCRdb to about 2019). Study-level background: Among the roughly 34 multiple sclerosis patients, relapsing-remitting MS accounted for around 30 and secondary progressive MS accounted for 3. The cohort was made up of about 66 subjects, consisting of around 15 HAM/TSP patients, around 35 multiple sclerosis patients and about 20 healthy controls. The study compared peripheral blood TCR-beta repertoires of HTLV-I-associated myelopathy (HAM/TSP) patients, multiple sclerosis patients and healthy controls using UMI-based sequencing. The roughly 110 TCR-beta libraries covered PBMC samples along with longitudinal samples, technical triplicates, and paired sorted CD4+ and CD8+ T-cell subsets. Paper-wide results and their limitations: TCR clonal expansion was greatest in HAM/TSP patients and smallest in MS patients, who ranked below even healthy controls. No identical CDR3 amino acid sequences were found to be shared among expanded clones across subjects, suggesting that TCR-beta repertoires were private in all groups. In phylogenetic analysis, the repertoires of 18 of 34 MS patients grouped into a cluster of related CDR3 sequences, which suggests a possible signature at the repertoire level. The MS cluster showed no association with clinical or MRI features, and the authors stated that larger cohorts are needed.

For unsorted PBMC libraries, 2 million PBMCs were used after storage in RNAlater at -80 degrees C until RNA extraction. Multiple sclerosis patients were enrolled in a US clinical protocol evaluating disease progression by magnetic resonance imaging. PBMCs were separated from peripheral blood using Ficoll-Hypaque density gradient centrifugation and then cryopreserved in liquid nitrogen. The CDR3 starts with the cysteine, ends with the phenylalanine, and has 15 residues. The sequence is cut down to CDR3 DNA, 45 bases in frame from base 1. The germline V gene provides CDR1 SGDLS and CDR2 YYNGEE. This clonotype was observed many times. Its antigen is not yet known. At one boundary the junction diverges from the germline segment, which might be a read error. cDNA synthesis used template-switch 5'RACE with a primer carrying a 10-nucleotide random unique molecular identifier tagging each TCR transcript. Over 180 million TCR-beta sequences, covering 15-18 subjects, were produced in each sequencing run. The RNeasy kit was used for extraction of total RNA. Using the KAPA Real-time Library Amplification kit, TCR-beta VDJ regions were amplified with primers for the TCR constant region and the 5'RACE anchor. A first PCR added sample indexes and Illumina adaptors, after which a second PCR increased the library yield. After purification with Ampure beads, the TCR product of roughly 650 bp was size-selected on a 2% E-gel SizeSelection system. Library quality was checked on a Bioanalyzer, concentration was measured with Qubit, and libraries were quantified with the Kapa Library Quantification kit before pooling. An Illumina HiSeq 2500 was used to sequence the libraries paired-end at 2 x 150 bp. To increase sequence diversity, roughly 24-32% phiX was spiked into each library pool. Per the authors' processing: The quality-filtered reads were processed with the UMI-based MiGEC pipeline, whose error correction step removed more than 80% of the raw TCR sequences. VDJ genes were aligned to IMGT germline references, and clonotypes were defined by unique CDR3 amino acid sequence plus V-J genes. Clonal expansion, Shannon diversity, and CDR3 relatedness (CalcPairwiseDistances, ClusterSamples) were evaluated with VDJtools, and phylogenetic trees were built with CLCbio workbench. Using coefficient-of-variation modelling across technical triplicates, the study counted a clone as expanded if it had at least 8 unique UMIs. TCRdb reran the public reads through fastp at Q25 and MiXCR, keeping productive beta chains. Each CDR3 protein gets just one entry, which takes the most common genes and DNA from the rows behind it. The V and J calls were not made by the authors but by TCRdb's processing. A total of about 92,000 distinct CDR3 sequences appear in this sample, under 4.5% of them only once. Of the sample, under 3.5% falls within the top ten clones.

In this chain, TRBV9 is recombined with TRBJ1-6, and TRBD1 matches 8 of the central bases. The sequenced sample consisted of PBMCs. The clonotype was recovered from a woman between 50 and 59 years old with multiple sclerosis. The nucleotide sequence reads TGTGCCAGCAGCCCCCGGACAGGGTATACTTCACCCCTCCACTTT. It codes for CASSPRTGYTSPLHF.